The clone carrying this T cell receptor (beta chain) came up many times. What it binds is not known. This sample is part of a study of metastatic and nonmetastatic thyroid tumors. Across the study: Repertoires from malignant and benign thyroid patients were compared across blood and tumor or nodule tissue. General observations from the study: Benign nodules reportedly had significantly lower TCR beta diversity than malignant thyroid tumors in blood and tumor.

All patients were treatment-naive before thyroid surgery. Germline V gene lookup returns CDR1 KGHSH and CDR2 LQKENI. V shed 0 bases, J shed 4 bases, and the junction held 2 bases outside the gene matches. The CDR3 loop spans 14 amino acids. The authors' processing: CDR3 was compared across clinicopathological groups, and the resulting differences were used to build a distant-metastasis classifier for papillary thyroid cancer. Through MiXCR, TCRdb re-clonotyped the PCR reads. The authors' filters were not applied to this entry. The table has tens of thousands of clones, less than 15% seen once. This chain joins TRBV18 and TRBJ1-2, with 7 bases that match TRBD1. The sequence came from a female donor with papillary thyroid cancer or a benign thyroid nodule (not recorded which). Some clones in this sample may be carry-over from other donors' samples. Sequences were obtained from blood. In nucleotides, the CDR3 is TGTGCCAGCTCACCACCGGGACAGAGCTATGGCTACACCTTC. Translating it yields CASSPPGQSYGYTF.